Below, 25 T cell receptor beta chains from the same sample are listed, as sequenced in a study of early stage breast cancer tumors. Using immunoSEQ multiplex PCR, the repertoire was profiled, and TCRdb retains in-frame clones only, with some absent. The sample carries fewer than 35,000 clones, approximately 76% recorded once. Specimen: blood. Every receptor here comes from a person aged 50-59 years with breast cancer.

The genes are TRBV27 and TRBJ2-1; D could derive from TRBD1 or TRBD2 (5 bases each). This CDR3 comprises 14 residues. The V end lost 5 bases, the J end lost 6 bases, and 14 bases lay between the germline ends. Germline V gene lookup returns CDR1 MNHEY and CDR2 SMNVEV (reference sequence). CDR3 sequence reads: CASSVRDPINEQFF. The CDR3, as DNA: TGTGCCAGCAGTGTACGGGACCCGATCAATGAGCAGTTCTTC.

This chain links TRBV6-5 with TRBJ1-2, with a possible D match to TRBD1 (5 bases). V lost 11 bases and J 1 base, leaving 8 bases between the germline ends. The CDR3 consists of 11 residues. The germline V gene encodes CDR1 MNHEY and CDR2 SVGAGI. CDR3 coding DNA: TGTGCCTCCCAGGGTAACTATGGCTACACCTTC. Protein product: CASQGNYGYTF.

V is TRBV4-3 and J is TRBJ2-6; unclear D gene. The CDR3 contains 17 residues. The V gene lost 0 bases and the J gene lost 0 bases, with 9 bases spanning the gap. CDR1 LGHNA and CDR2 YSLEER come from the germline V gene. The CDR3 region has the DNA TGCGCCAGCAGCCAAGATCTTGGGTACTCTGGGGCCAACGTCCTGACTTTC. It encodes CASSQDLGYSGANVLTF.

The rearrangement uses TRBV5-1 and TRBJ2-1, with 11 bases fitting TRBD2. Trimming took 4 bases from V and 2 from J; bases not matched to a gene: 5. CDR3 length: 16 amino acids. The germline gives CDR1 SGHRS, CDR2 YFSETQ. CDR3 loop: CASSLLSGGAYNEQFF. In DNA form, the CDR3 reads TGCGCCAGCAGCCTACTTAGCGGGGGGGCCTACAATGAGCAGTTCTTC.

The chain couples TRBV20-1 to TRBJ1-2; TRBD1 aligns across 7 bases. Trimming cost V 3 bases and J 8 bases; bases outside gene matches: 3. The CDR3 is 11 residues long. Germline V gene lookup returns CDR1 DFQATT and CDR2 SNEGSKA (reference sequence). The CDR3 DNA reads as TGCAGTGCTAGCAAGACAGGGGGCTACACCTTC. This codes for CSASKTGGYTF.

In its sample, this clone was seen many times. The chain has TRBV2 and TRBJ2-7, with 7 bases lining up with TRBD1. The CDR3 contains 13 residues. Losses at the gene ends were 4 bases for V and 2 bases for J; bases not matched to a gene: 2. The germline gives CDR1 SNHLY, CDR2 FYNNEI. CDR3 in amino acids: CASSAGQTYEQYF. The CDR3 DNA reads TGTGCCAGCAGTGCGGGACAGACCTACGAGCAGTACTTC.

The chain is built from TRBV19 and TRBJ1-5; D might be TRBD1 (5 bases). Germline-derived CDR1 and CDR2 are LNHDA and SQIVND (reference sequence). Trimming removed 4 bases from V and 7 bases from J, with 8 bases in between. This CDR3 spans 12 amino acids. CDR3 amino acids: CASSKGRQPQHF. The CDR3 DNA follows: TGTGCCAGTAGTAAGGGGCGACAGCCCCAGCATTTT.

The sample holds one count of this clone. The chain carries TRBV5-1 and TRBJ2-5; tentative D call: TRBD1 (6 bases). This CDR3 contains 16 residues. Germline CDR1 SGHRS, CDR2 YFSETQ. V lost 0 bases and J lost 1, with 13 bases in between. The CDR3, as DNA: TGCGCCAGCAGCTTGGTTGTGGGGGCGGGCCAAGAGACCCAGTACTTC. Translation gives CASSLVVGAGQETQYF.

The rearrangement links TRBV5-4 to TRBJ1-1, with 10 bases aligning to TRBD1. Looked up from germline, CDR1 is SGHNT and CDR2 is YYREEE (reference sequence). The CDR3 consists of 15 residues. V lost 2 bases to trimming and J lost 5 bases; unmatched junction nucleotides: 6. CDR3 in DNA: TGTGCCAGCAGCTTACGACAGGGGGCGCCGACTGAAGCTTTCTTT. As protein: CASSLRQGAPTEAFF.

V gene TRBV18 combines with J gene TRBJ2-7, with 9 bases fitting TRBD1. The ends lost 6 bases at V and 5 bases at J; junction bases unmatched: 8. Germline V gene sequence: CDR1 KGHSH, CDR2 LQKENI. CDR3 length: 14 amino acids. CDR3 nucleotide sequence: TGTGCCAGCTCGCACCGGGACAGGGCCAACGAGCAGTACTTC. It encodes CASSHRDRANEQYF.

Only a few counts were recorded for this clone. CDR3 sequence: CASSYAGTSHEQYF. As DNA, the CDR3 is TGTGCCAGCAGTTACGCCGGGACTTCTCACGAGCAGTACTTC. The chain carries TRBV6-5 and TRBJ2-7, with D perhaps matching TRBD2 (6 bases). Germline V gene sequence: CDR1 MNHEY, CDR2 SVGAGI. The CDR3 is 14 amino acids. V lost 2 bases, J lost 5 bases, and 13 bases lay in between.

This rearrangement joins TRBV7-8 to TRBJ2-7; a weak D match, TRBD2 (6 bases). The V gene lost 1 base and the J gene lost 4 bases, with 11 bases spanning the gap. The germline CDR1 and CDR2 sequences are SGHVS and FQNEAQ. The CDR3 totals 14 residues. The CDR3 sequence: CASSLGGSGYEQYF. The CDR3 bases are TGTGCCAGCAGCTTAGGAGGGAGCGGGTACGAGCAGTACTTC.

Only one count was recorded for this clone. The chain couples TRBV30 to TRBJ2-2; D is ambiguous. The CDR3 loop spans 14 amino acids. Germline CDR1 GTSNPN, CDR2 SVGIG (reference sequence). The V end lost 4 bases, the J end lost 0 bases, and 9 bases lay between the germline ends. The CDR3 nucleotides read TGTGCCTGGACCCCGGGTTCGAACACCGGGGAGCTGTTTTTT. As protein: CAWTPGSNTGELFF. Full variable domain (outside the CDR3, taken from reference TRBV30 and TRBJ2-2): SQTIHQWPATLVQPVGSPLSLECTVEGTSNPNLYWYRQAAGRGLQLLFYSVGIGQISSEVPQNLSASRPQDRQFILSSKKLLLSDSGFYLCAWTPGSNTGELFFGEGSRLTVL.

This clone appeared once. The V gene is TRBV12-5, the J gene TRBJ2-3; TRBD1 is a possible D gene (6 bases). Trimming left V 0 bases short and J 4 bases short, with 20 bases between. The CDR3 loop spans 18 amino acids. Germline values: CDR1 LGHNT, CDR2 FRNRAP. The DNA for the CDR3 is TGTGCTAGTGGTTTGGTACGGAAGGGGGAGTCGATGGCAGATACGCAGTATTTT. Its protein is CASGLVRKGESMADTQYF. Supplemented by reference TRBV12-5 and TRBJ2-3, the full variable domain reads DARVTQTPRHKVTEMGQEVTMRCQPILGHNTVFWYRQTMMQGLELLAYFRNRAPLDDSGMPKDRFSAEMPDATLATLKIQPSEPRDSAVYFCASGLVRKGESMADTQYFGPGTRLTVL.

This clone was observed a single time. V gene TRBV6-6 combines with J gene TRBJ1-2; TRBD1 agrees at 7 bases. After removal of 8 bases from V and 5 bases from J, the junction contained 5 bases not matched to a gene. Germline V CDR1 and CDR2: MNHNY, SVGAGI (reference sequence). This CDR3 spans 12 amino acids. The CDR3 coding sequence is TGTGCCAGCGCGACAGGGAGTTATGGCTACACCTTC. The encoded protein is CASATGSYGYTF.

In this sample, this clone turned up a few times. V and J are TRBV28 and TRBJ2-7, with a possible D match to TRBD2 (5 bases). V gave up 6 bases and J gave up 1 base, with 7 bases separating them. The length of the CDR3 is 12 residues. Germline V lookup: CDR1 MDHEN, CDR2 SYDVKM. The CDR3 DNA is TGTGCCAGCAGCCGGGGTTCCTACGAGCAGTACTTC. Its translation: CASSRGSYEQYF.

The chain joins TRBV4-2 to TRBJ2-5; 7 bases match TRBD2. V shed 1 base, J shed 0 bases, and the junction held 17 bases outside the gene matches. The CDR3 runs to 20 residues. CDR1 is LGHNA, CDR2 YNFKEQ, per germline. The CDR3 DNA follows: TGTGCCAGCAGCCAAGGGGGGGGACTAACGCGGGAGTGGGACCAAGAGACCCAGTACTTC. This gives the protein CASSQGGGLTREWDQETQYF.

This clone appeared a few times. The V call is TRBV30, the J call TRBJ1-2, with 8 bases aligning to TRBD1. This CDR3 region has 12 residues. CDR1 is GTSNPN and CDR2 is SVGIG in the germline V gene (reference sequence). The junction had 1 base not matched to a gene; V was cut back by 3 bases and J by 4 bases. CDR3 in amino acids: CAWRQGVYGYTF. DNA of the CDR3: TGTGCCTGGAGACAGGGGGTCTATGGCTACACCTTC.

This clone came up once. The CDR3 coding sequence is TGTGCCAGCAGTGCCCGGGGCGGGACACCCGAGCAGTACTTC. Its protein product is CASSARGGTPEQYF. V usage is TRBV2 and J usage is TRBJ2-7; D tentatively reads TRBD1 or TRBD2 (6 bases each). This CDR3 has 14 amino acids. Between the trimmed V and J ends, which lost 4 bases and 6 bases, there was a span of 16 bases. CDR1 is SNHLY and CDR2 is FYNNEI in the germline V gene.

This sequence joins TRBV14 and TRBJ2-7; 9 nucleotides match TRBD1. The junction had 7 bases not matched to a gene; V was cut back by 8 bases and J by 5 bases. Germline V CDR1 and CDR2: SGHDN, FVKESK. The length of the CDR3 is 13 residues. The CDR3 reads CASGLQGAHEQYF. The CDR3 DNA sequence: TGTGCCAGCGGCCTACAGGGGGCCCACGAGCAGTACTTC.

In its sample, this clone was seen once. DNA of the CDR3: TGTGCCAGCAGCTCGAACCCCACTAGCGGGAGTCCGACCGAGCAGTACTTC. Translation: CASSSNPTSGSPTEQYF. This chain uses TRBV5-6 with TRBJ2-7, with 11 bases matching TRBD2. Germline V lookup: CDR1 SGHDT, CDR2 YYEEEE. There are 17 residues in the CDR3. After removal of 3 bases from V and 6 bases from J, the junction contained 14 bases not matched to a gene.

The chain couples TRBV28 to TRBJ2-7; 8 bases are a match to TRBD1. The trim removed 5 bases at V and 0 bases at J, leaving 6 bases unmatched. The CDR3 consists of 15 residues. The V gene's germline CDR1 is MDHEN and CDR2 SYDVKM. Written as DNA, the CDR3 is TGTGCCAGCAGTCCCCCCGGGACAGGCTCCTACGAGCAGTACTTC. As protein: CASSPPGTGSYEQYF.

This clone was seen once. V is TRBV7-9 and J is TRBJ1-2; perhaps TRBD1 as D (6 bases). The V gene lost 5 bases and the J gene lost 4 bases, with 11 bases spanning the gap. The CDR3 is 13 residues long. The germline gives CDR1 SEHNR, CDR2 FQNEAQ (reference sequence). DNA of the CDR3: TGTGCCAGCAGCCACGGACAGACCTATGGCTACACCTTC. Protein product: CASSHGQTYGYTF.

This sequence joins TRBV27 and TRBJ1-5; D call uncertain. V was clipped by 4 bases and J by 6 bases, with 16 bases between them. The CDR3 length is 15 residues. Germline V gene lookup returns CDR1 MNHEY and CDR2 SMNVEV (reference sequence). CDR3 sequence: CASSSVYGRIQPQHF. In DNA, the CDR3 is TGTGCCAGCAGTTCCGTGTATGGTAGGATTCAGCCCCAGCATTTT.

V gene TRBV7-9 combines with J gene TRBJ2-5; 7 nucleotides match TRBD1. CDR3 length: 19 amino acids. Trimming removed 2 bases from V and 7 bases from J; junction bases left unmatched: 22. CDR1 is SEHNR, CDR2 FQNEAQ, per germline (reference sequence). CDR3 sequence: CASSLWGLPDRNLRGTQYF. The CDR3 coding sequence is TGTGCCAGCAGCTTATGGGGCCTGCCGGACAGGAACCTCCGGGGGACCCAGTACTTC.